This T cell receptor (beta chain) was documented in a study of lymphopenia after photon versus proton radiotherapy. Study-level results: Photon-treated patients lost naive T cells and TCR diversity; proton-treated stayed stable.

There are a few counts of this clone. What it binds is unknown. This CDR3 comprises 14 residues. CDR1 and CDR2 (germline): SGDLS, YYNGEE. V was shortened by 6 bases and J by 1 base, with 8 bases between the two germline ends. TCRdb's table, derived via immunoSEQ multiplex PCR, lists solely in-frame clones and lacks some. This table holds roughly 40,000 clones, over 80% found once. This clonotype was sampled from a woman in her 70s with pancreatic cancer. The material sequenced was peripheral blood, taken from a patient treated with proton-based radiotherapy. The chain links TRBV9 to TRBJ2-6; D uncertain. CDR3 DNA: TGTGCCAGCAACATCGGTTCTGGGGCCAACGTCCTGACTTTC. Residues: CASNIGSGANVLTF.